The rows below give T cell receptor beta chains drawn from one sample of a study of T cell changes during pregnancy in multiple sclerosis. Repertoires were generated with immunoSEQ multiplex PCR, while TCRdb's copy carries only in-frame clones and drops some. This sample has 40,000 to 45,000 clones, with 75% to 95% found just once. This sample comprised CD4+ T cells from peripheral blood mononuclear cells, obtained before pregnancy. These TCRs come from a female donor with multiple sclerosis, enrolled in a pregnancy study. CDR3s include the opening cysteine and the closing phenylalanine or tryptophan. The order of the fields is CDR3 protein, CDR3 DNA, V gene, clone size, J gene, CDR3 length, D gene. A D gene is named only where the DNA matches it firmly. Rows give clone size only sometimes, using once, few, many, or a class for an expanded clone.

CDR3aa: CASSPPLLWGVNQPQHF
CDR3nt: TGTGCCAGCAGCCCCCCTTTACTGTGGGGGGTCAATCAGCCCCAGCATTTT
v_gene: TRBV7-8
abundance: NA
j_gene: TRBJ1-5
len: 17
d_gene: NA

CDR3aa: CASSQDPTGHGYTF
CDR3nt: TGCGCCAGCAGCCAAGATCCTACAGGGCATGGCTACACCTTC
v_gene: TRBV4-1
abundance: NA
j_gene: TRBJ1-2
len: 14
d_gene: NA

CDR3aa: CASSKVASTDTQYF
CDR3nt: TGTGCCAGCAGCAAAGTGGCTAGTACTGATACGCAGTATTTT
v_gene: TRBV21-1
abundance: NA
j_gene: TRBJ2-3
len: 14
d_gene: NA

CDR3aa: CASSLGGGLYNEQFF
CDR3nt: TGTGCCAGCAGCTTGGGCGGGGGGCTCTACAATGAGCAGTTCTTC
v_gene: TRBV5-4
abundance: NA
j_gene: TRBJ2-1
len: 15
d_gene: TRBD2

CDR3aa: CASSLGDRGSNQPQHF
CDR3nt: TGTGCCAGCAGCTTGGGGGACAGGGGATCCAATCAGCCCCAGCATTTT
v_gene: TRBV5-5
abundance: NA
j_gene: TRBJ1-5
len: 16
d_gene: TRBD1

CDR3aa: CASSFPSPGEAFF
CDR3nt: TGTGCCAGCAGCTTTCCTAGCCCCGGAGAAGCTTTCTTT
v_gene: TRBV7-9
abundance: NA
j_gene: TRBJ1-1
len: 13
d_gene: NA

CDR3aa: CASSLVGQGNQPQHF
CDR3nt: TGTGCCAGCAGCTTAGTGGGACAGGGCAATCAGCCCCAGCATTTT
v_gene: TRBV7-9
abundance: NA
j_gene: TRBJ1-5
len: 15
d_gene: TRBD1

CDR3aa: CASSSWTGRAGELFF
CDR3nt: TGTGCCAGCAGCTCCTGGACTGGCCGGGCCGGGGAGCTGTTTTTT
v_gene: TRBV7-2
abundance: once
j_gene: TRBJ2-2
len: 15
d_gene: NA

CDR3aa: CASKEPVDTEAFF
CDR3nt: TGTGCCAGCAAGGAGCCCGTTGACACTGAAGCTTTCTTT
v_gene: TRBV2
abundance: NA
j_gene: TRBJ1-1
len: 13
d_gene: NA

CDR3aa: CASSAGTSSWVETQYF
CDR3nt: TGTGCCAGCAGCGCGGGGACTAGCTCATGGGTAGAGACCCAGTACTTC
v_gene: TRBV7-6
abundance: NA
j_gene: TRBJ2-5
len: 16
d_gene: TRBD2

CDR3aa: CSAREGAGYTF
CDR3nt: TGCAGTGCTAGGGAGGGGGCTGGCTACACCTTC
v_gene: TRBV20-1
abundance: NA
j_gene: TRBJ1-2
len: 11
d_gene: TRBD1

CDR3aa: CASSIDPPGRPNTEAFF
CDR3nt: TGTGCCAGTAGTATAGATCCCCCGGGTAGACCGAACACTGAAGCTTTCTTT
v_gene: TRBV19
abundance: once
j_gene: TRBJ1-1
len: 17
d_gene: NA

CDR3aa: CASSPPRAGVETQYF
CDR3nt: TGTGCCAGCTCACCACCGCGAGCGGGGGTAGAGACCCAGTACTTC
v_gene: TRBV18
abundance: once
j_gene: TRBJ2-5
len: 15
d_gene: TRBD2

CDR3aa: CASRGGLDRGHSNEQFF
CDR3nt: TGCGCCAGCAGAGGTGGGTTAGACAGGGGGCACTCCAATGAGCAGTTCTTC
v_gene: TRBV5-1
abundance: NA
j_gene: TRBJ2-1
len: 17
d_gene: TRBD1

CDR3aa: CAISEGRAYSNQPQHF
CDR3nt: TGTGCCATCAGTGAGGGCAGGGCCTATAGCAATCAGCCCCAGCATTTT
v_gene: TRBV10-3
abundance: NA
j_gene: TRBJ1-5
len: 16
d_gene: NA

CDR3aa: CASSTTGGAYEQYF
CDR3nt: TGTGCCAGCTCAACGACAGGGGGGGCCTACGAGCAGTACTTC
v_gene: TRBV18
abundance: NA
j_gene: TRBJ2-7
len: 14
d_gene: TRBD1

CDR3aa: CASSRMGQGGEKLFF
CDR3nt: TGCGCCAGCAGCCGAATGGGTCAGGGGGGAGAAAAACTGTTTTTT
v_gene: TRBV4-1
abundance: NA
j_gene: TRBJ1-4
len: 15
d_gene: TRBD1

CDR3aa: CASSLKAGARTGELFF
CDR3nt: TGTGCCAGCAGTTTGAAGGCAGGGGCACGCACCGGGGAGCTGTTTTTT
v_gene: TRBV27
abundance: NA
j_gene: TRBJ2-2
len: 16
d_gene: NA

CDR3aa: CASRELSGNTIYF
CDR3nt: TGTGCCAGCCGGGAACTCTCTGGAAACACCATATATTTT
v_gene: TRBV27
abundance: NA
j_gene: TRBJ1-3
len: 13
d_gene: NA

CDR3aa: CASSLDSSNTEAFF
CDR3nt: TGTGCCAGCAGTTTGGACAGCTCGAACACTGAAGCTTTCTTT
v_gene: TRBV28
abundance: NA
j_gene: TRBJ1-1
len: 14
d_gene: NA

CDR3aa: CASSSLAGDNYNEQFF
CDR3nt: TGTGCCAGCAGCTCTCTAGCGGGGGACAACTACAATGAGCAGTTCTTC
v_gene: TRBV7-6
abundance: NA
j_gene: TRBJ2-1
len: 16
d_gene: TRBD2

CDR3aa: CANLRDRGSHEQYF
CDR3nt: TGTGCCAACCTCCGCGACAGGGGTTCCCACGAGCAGTACTTC
v_gene: TRBV2
abundance: NA
j_gene: TRBJ2-7
len: 14
d_gene: TRBD1

CDR3aa: CASSSRNTEAFF
CDR3nt: TGTGCCAGCAGTTCTCGGAACACTGAAGCTTTCTTT
v_gene: TRBV2
abundance: NA
j_gene: TRBJ1-1
len: 12
d_gene: NA

CDR3aa: CASSHRETQYF
CDR3nt: TGTGCCAGCAGCCATCGGGAGACCCAGTACTTC
v_gene: TRBV11-2
abundance: NA
j_gene: TRBJ2-5
len: 11
d_gene: NA

CDR3aa: CASSYMEGELFF
CDR3nt: TGTGCCAGCAGTTACATGGAGGGGGAGCTGTTTTTT
v_gene: TRBV6-5
abundance: NA
j_gene: TRBJ2-2
len: 12
d_gene: NA

CDR3aa: CASSLGGQGVSDTQYF
CDR3nt: TGTGCCAGCAGCTTAGGGGGACAGGGTGTTTCAGATACGCAGTATTTT
v_gene: TRBV7-9
abundance: few
j_gene: TRBJ2-3
len: 16
d_gene: TRBD1

CDR3aa: CASSLGQGNTDTQYF
CDR3nt: TGTGCCAGCAGCTTAGGACAGGGGAACACAGATACGCAGTATTTT
v_gene: TRBV7-3
abundance: NA
j_gene: TRBJ2-3
len: 15
d_gene: TRBD1

CDR3aa: CASSQEKREGGDTQYF
CDR3nt: TGCGCCAGCAGCCAAGAAAAGCGGGAGGGCGGAGATACGCAGTATTTT
v_gene: TRBV4-1
abundance: once
j_gene: TRBJ2-3
len: 16
d_gene: TRBD2

CDR3aa: CASGLPRGGDTEAFF
CDR3nt: TGTGCTAGTGGTTTGCCTCGAGGGGGGGACACTGAAGCTTTCTTT
v_gene: TRBV12-5
abundance: once
j_gene: TRBJ1-1
len: 15
d_gene: NA